The 9 T cell receptor beta chains presented below share a single source sample, sequenced in a study of blood T cell repertoires in COVID-19. Method: immunoSEQ multiplex PCR; TCRdb's copy keeps in-frame clones and lacks some. The profile covers some 100,000 clones, with 80% to 95% appearing a single time and around 5.7% taken by the ten largest. The specimen sequenced was peripheral blood. These receptor sequences come from a man between 65 and 85 years old with acute or convalescent COVID-19.

The chain is built from TRBV7-2 and TRBJ1-4, with D maybe TRBD1 (5 bases). CDR1 and CDR2 from the germline V gene are SGHTA and FQGNSA. V was clipped by 6 bases and J by 7 bases, with 18 bases between them. The CDR3 runs to 15 residues. The CDR3 reads CASRPGGRAGEKLFF. The CDR3 DNA is TGTGCCAGCAGACCTGGGGGGAGGGCGGGTGAAAAACTGTTTTTT. Drawing the rest from reference TRBV7-2 and TRBJ1-4, the complete variable domain is GAGVSQSPSNKVTEKGKDVELRCDPISGHTALYWYRQSLGQGLEFLIYFQGNSAPDKSGLPSDRFSAERTGGSVSTLTIQRTQQEDSAVYLCASRPGGRAGEKLFFGSGTQLSVL.

Concerning this clone itself: The sample carries other DNA sequences with the same CDR3. J is TRBJ1-2 and V is TRBV30; TRBD1 agrees at 9 bases. The V gene's germline CDR1 is GTSNPN and CDR2 SVGIG (reference sequence). J lost 6 bases, V lost 2 bases, and 13 bases had no gene match. This CDR3 has 16 amino acids. The CDR3 reads CAWSNIHRGRVDGYTF. CDR3 nucleotides: TGTGCCTGGAGTAACATTCACAGGGGGCGCGTAGATGGCTACACCTTC.

In its sample, this clone was seen a few times. This chain connects TRBV11-2 to TRBJ1-4, with unresolved D. The germline CDR1 and CDR2 sequences are SGHAT and FQNNGV. This CDR3 is 16 amino acids long. Trimming took 5 bases from V and 4 from J, leaving 17 bases between them. The DNA of the CDR3 is TGTGCCAGCAGCCCGCGATTCGGGAATATTAATGAAAAACTGTTTTTT. It codes for CASSPRFGNINEKLFF.

The V and J genes are TRBV2 and TRBJ1-5; 9 nucleotides agree with TRBD1. Germline assignment: CDR1 SNHLY and CDR2 FYNNEI. V was clipped by 6 bases and J by 3 bases; unmatched bases: 6. There are 15 residues in the CDR3. The CDR3 DNA follows: TGTGCCAGCAGGAGCGACAGGGGGGACAATCAGCCCCAGCATTTT. Protein: CASRSDRGDNQPQHF.

The chain has TRBV7-3 and TRBJ2-2; possible D gene TRBD1, 6 bases. Germline V gives CDR1 SGHTA, CDR2 FQGTGA. The CDR3 length is 15 residues. V lost 4 bases to trimming and J lost 2 bases, with 11 bases between them. The CDR3 nucleotides are TGTGCCAGCAGCTCACAGGGCTCTAACACCGGGGAGCTGTTTTTT. It is translated as CASSSQGSNTGELFF.

About this clone: Other nucleotide sequences in the sample specify the same CDR3. This chain links TRBV12-3 or TRBV12-4 with TRBJ2-1; D not certain. The length of the CDR3 is 11 residues. V was pared by 1 base and J by 9 bases, with 4 bases between. The CDR3 reads CASSLGGEQFF. CDR3 bases: TGTGCCAGCAGTTTAGGCGGTGAGCAGTTCTTC.

This chain connects TRBV7-9 to TRBJ1-5; maybe TRBD1 (5 bases). The V end was cut by 5 bases, the J end by 2 bases, with 10 bases between. There are 14 residues in the CDR3. Per the germline V gene, CDR1 is SEHNR and CDR2 is FQNEAQ (reference sequence). As DNA, the CDR3 is TGTGCCAGCAGCCTAGACAGTGGCAATCAGCCCCAGCATTTT. Translation: CASSLDSGNQPQHF.

The V call is TRBV27, the J call TRBJ1-2, with 8 bases lining up with TRBD1. CDR3 size: 14 residues. The V gene's germline CDR1 is MNHEY and CDR2 SMNVEV (reference sequence). J gave up 4 bases and V 6 bases, and 7 bases lay outside the gene matches. CDR3 region: CASSAGQGGYGYTF. CDR3 bases: TGTGCCAGCAGCGCAGGACAGGGAGGCTATGGCTACACCTTC.

The chain combines TRBV7-2 with TRBJ1-2; no clear D. Trimming took off 1 base at V and 7 bases at J, with 7 bases between the two ends. The germline gives CDR1 SGHTA, CDR2 FQGNSA. There are 12 residues in the CDR3. Here the CDR3 DNA reads TGTGCCAGCAGCTTAGTCATGAGTGGCTACACCTTC. Amino acid sequence: CASSLVMSGYTF.